This paragraph covers one TCR beta chain sequence. The data stem from a study of blood T cell repertoires in COVID-19. The wider study: There were acute and convalescent COVID-19 samples, and they came from the United States, Italy and Spain. T cells, B-cell-depleted T cells, or PBMCs supplied cDNA or gDNA.

Authors' analysis steps: How many nucleated cells were present was estimated from reference gene primer amplification. The repertoire was sequenced with immunoSEQ multiplex PCR; TCRdb's copy has only in-frame clones and lacks some. The V and J calls and clone size were taken over from that table, and D and trimming were inferred from the DNA. This table holds some 49,000 clones, roughly four fifths found once. The TCR originated in a woman aged 55-70 years with acute or convalescent COVID-19. Input material: peripheral blood.

In DNA, the CDR3 is TGTGCCAGCAGTCCAAGCTTCAACACTGAAGCTTTCTTT. It encodes CASSPSFNTEAFF. The chain is built from TRBV27 and TRBJ1-1; D is ambiguous. V lost 5 bases and J 2 bases, leaving 9 bases between the germline ends. Germline V CDR1 and CDR2: MNHEY, SMNVEV (reference sequence). The CDR3 runs to 13 residues.